This T cell receptor beta chain was observed in a study of T-cell reconstitution after alpha-beta-depleted transplantation in children. Comments on this clonotype: Its antigen is not known. The junction does not match germline at one end; this may be a read error.

It was with unique molecular identifiers that the TCRbeta library was prepared. TCRdb used MiXCR to reprocess the PCR reads, holding one entry per CDR3 protein. The repertoire consists of more than 200,000 distinct CDR3 sequences, with roughly a sixth occurring once and the leading ten covering 43%. CDR3 size: 8 residues. Germline CDR1 SQVTM, CDR2 ANQGSEA. Broader study findings: In some patients, recipient T cells and intrathymic progenitors surviving conditioning explained high day-60 diversity. T-cell counts and diversity at one year following transplant were attributed mainly to newly produced T cells. Approximately two months post-transplant, alpha-beta T cells reportedly originated from several hundred expanded graft clones.

Sequenced here: PBMCs, mostly from graft donor cells, sampled 360 days after TCRalphabeta/CD19-depleted stem cell transplant. This chain links TRBV29-1 with TRBJ2-3, with unresolved D. This sequence was found in a male patient aged 2-10 years who had a stem cell transplant for acute lymphoblastic leukemia, so the T cells may come from the graft donor. CDR3 sequence reads: CSVDRAPF. Here the CDR3 DNA reads TGCAGCGTCGACCGGGCCCCTTTT.